The entry that follows covers one T cell receptor beta chain sequence. No antigen is known for it. The libraries were made with immunoSEQ v3.0 at survey level. Sequencing used immunoSEQ multiplex PCR; TCRdb keeps in-frame clones, though not all of them. Of tens of thousands of clones listed, 87% are singletons. This entry is derived from a study of long-term antiretroviral therapy in people with HIV. Whole-study results and caveats: The study collected no data on ART adherence, viral resistance or therapy changes. Whereas controls had wider CDR3 length ranges, HIV repertoires had narrower ones.

Germline V gene lookup returns CDR1 MGHRA and CDR2 YSYEKL. V was trimmed by 4 bases and J by 7 bases, leaving 14 bases between them. The CDR3 sequence is 13 residues long. Every specimen provided about 0.9-10 million cryopreserved PBMC before DNA extraction took place. This TCR came from a man younger than 30 with HIV. The genes are TRBV4-1 and TRBJ2-7; a weak D match, TRBD1 (5 bases). The sequences come from unsorted PBMCs, collected 0.2 years before starting antiretroviral therapy. CDR3 amino acids: CASSRTLAQEQYF. The CDR3 nucleotides are TGCGCCAGCAGCCGGACACTCGCCCAGGAGCAGTACTTC.